This paragraph reports one T cell receptor (beta chain). Antigen specificity is unknown. The authors divided CD4+ cells into CD45RA+ naive and CD45RA-negative memory subsets. Here immunoSEQ multiplex PCR was the method, and the copy in TCRdb shows in-frame clones only, minus some. This repertoire shows a few million clones, approximately 93% found once; its top ten account for 0.35% to 0.45%. The germline V and J ends were trimmed by 2 bases and 1 base, with 12 bases remaining between them. This CDR3 has 15 amino acids. CDR1 SGHDT and CDR2 YYEEEE come from the germline V gene. This entry is derived from a study of shared clonotypes between healthy human individuals. On the study more broadly: Donors had three CD4 naive, three CD4 memory, two CD8 naive and one CD8 memory plate apiece. Study-wide points: Across four donors, naive CD4 shared around 5.3%, naive CD8 more than 3%, memory CD4 more than 2%, memory CD8 0.4% to 0.5%. Relative to memory subsets, naive subsets generally showed larger estimated richness.

The material sequenced was naive CD4+ T cells from PBMCs. Subset of the sample: CD45RA+ positively selected. The chain recombines TRBV5-6 with TRBJ1-1; D is uncertain. This sequence originates from a man aged 18 to 29 in good health. Some clones in this sample may be carry-over from other donors' samples. The CDR3 bases are TGTGCCAGCAGCTTAGGACCTCCTACGAACACTGAAGCTTTCTTT. Protein sequence: CASSLGPPTNTEAFF.